Shown below are 25 T cell receptor beta chains from a single sample sequenced in a study of blood T cells in healthy people across ages. The authors ran a second PCR of about 6 to 12 cycles using a sample-barcoded 5' primer and a J-beta primer mix. TCRdb fed the 5' RACE reads into MiXCR, producing one record per CDR3 protein. The sample shows 1.2 million to 1.5 million distinct CDR3 sequences, roughly 45% of them seen only once. The source material was blood. These receptors came from a woman aged 18-30 years in good health.

V usage is TRBV29-1 and J usage is TRBJ1-2; maybe TRBD1 (6 bases). This CDR3 spans 12 amino acids. V was cut by 5 bases and J by 8 bases, with 15 bases left in between. Germline CDR1 and CDR2: SQVTM and ANQGSEA. CDR3 in DNA: TGCAGCGTTCCCGAGATAGGGGGGGGCTACACCTTC. It specifies CSVPEIGGGYTF.

The chain couples TRBV24-1 to TRBJ2-1; D is unclear. The CDR3 loop spans 13 amino acids. Per germline, CDR1 KGHDR and CDR2 SFDVKD. V lost 5 bases to trimming and J lost 6 bases, with 10 bases between them. CDR3 region: CATSGPQSNEQFF. The CDR3, as DNA: TGTGCCACCAGTGGACCACAAAGCAATGAGCAGTTCTTC.

Only a few counts were recorded for this clonotype. CDR3 sequence reads: CASSPTGATYNEQFF. CDR3 DNA: TGTGCCAGCAGTCCGACAGGGGCGACCTACAATGAGCAGTTCTTC. The chain combines TRBV27 with TRBJ2-1, with 8 bases that match TRBD1. V lost 5 bases and J lost 2; bases outside the gene matches: 5. Germline values: CDR1 MNHEY, CDR2 SMNVEV (reference sequence). CDR3 length: 15 amino acids.

V is TRBV10-3 and J is TRBJ2-5; TRBD1 is a possible D gene (6 bases). The CDR3 runs 22 residues. The V end lost 8 bases, the J end lost 2 bases, and 39 bases lay between the germline ends. The germline V gene has CDR1 ENHRY and CDR2 SYGVKD. The CDR3 bases are TGTGCCATCGTTCCAGACATTTTCATGGGTATACTCAAAACAGGGTTACAAGAGACCCAGTACTTC. Residues: CAIVPDIFMGILKTGLQETQYF.

This clonotype was seen just once. V and J are TRBV25-1 and TRBJ2-3; no clear D gene. The V gene lost 2 bases and the J gene lost 0 bases, with 15 bases spanning the gap. This CDR3 contains 17 residues. Germline V lookup: CDR1 MGHDK, CDR2 SYGVNS. The CDR3 sequence is CASSETGGIPSTDTQYF. For the CDR3, the DNA is TGTGCCAGCAGTGAAACCGGCGGAATACCCAGCACAGATACGCAGTATTTT.

This clonotype was recorded a few times. The V call is TRBV6-6, the J call TRBJ2-1; 14 bases match TRBD2. V dropped 5 bases and J dropped 6; count of bases not matched to a gene: 9. The CDR3 contains 17 residues. The germline gives CDR1 MNHNY, CDR2 SVGAGI (reference sequence). The CDR3 coding sequence is TGTGCCAGCAGTCTCTCTCCGACTAGCGGGAGGGCCAATGAGCAGTTCTTC. Its protein product is CASSLSPTSGRANEQFF.

The V call is TRBV20-1, the J call TRBJ2-7, with 8 positions matching TRBD2. The germline gives CDR1 DFQATT, CDR2 SNEGSKA (reference sequence). Losses at the gene ends were 6 bases for V and 0 bases for J; bases not matched to a gene: 10. CDR3 size: 15 residues. The CDR3 bases are TGCAGTGCCCCACTCGGCGGGAGGAGCTCCTACGAGCAGTACTTC. It is translated as CSAPLGGRSSYEQYF.

The chain combines TRBV15 with TRBJ1-2, with 7 nucleotides matching TRBD1. CDR3 length equals 14 residues. Germline assignment: CDR1 LNHNV and CDR2 YYDKDF (reference sequence). J lost 5 bases, V lost 3 bases, and 6 bases had no gene match. CDR3 loop: CATSSQGGYYGYTF. The CDR3 DNA follows: TGTGCCACCAGCAGTCAGGGGGGATATTATGGCTACACCTTC.

The V and J genes are TRBV30 and TRBJ2-5; 9 bases are a match to TRBD1. The CDR3 totals 12 residues. Looked up from germline, CDR1 is GTSNPN and CDR2 is SVGIG (reference sequence). The ends lost 5 bases at V and 10 bases at J; junction bases unmatched: 8. The CDR3 here is CAWEGDRAGQYF. The CDR3 bases are TGTGCCTGGGAGGGGGACAGGGCGGGCCAGTACTTC.

The chain combines TRBV20-1 with TRBJ2-3; 14 bases line up with TRBD2. The trim removed 4 bases at V and 6 bases at J, leaving 6 bases unmatched. This CDR3 has 15 residues. CDR1 is DFQATT, CDR2 SNEGSKA, per germline (reference sequence). CDR3 region: CSAMGLAGAGDTQYF. CDR3 nucleotides: TGCAGTGCTATGGGACTAGCGGGAGCTGGCGATACGCAGTATTTT.

V usage is TRBV20-1 and J usage is TRBJ2-5; 7 nucleotides line up with TRBD2. The tail of the sequence fits TRBJ2-7 better, so the J call may be wrong. The CDR3 spans 13 residues. Germline CDR1 DFQATT, CDR2 SNEGSKA (reference sequence). CDR3 DNA: TGCAGTGCTGCGGGACTAAAACACTACGAGCAGTACTTC. Residues: CSAAGLKHYEQYF.

About this clonotype itself: Germline and junction disagree at one end, which may indicate a read error. The chain has TRBV6-4 and TRBJ2-3; D may correspond to TRBD1 or TRBD2 (5 bases each). CDR1 MRHNA and CDR2 SNTAGT come from the germline V gene. This CDR3 has 13 residues. The CDR3, as DNA: TGTGCCAGCAGTGACAGGGACGTAGATACACAGTATTTT. This codes for CASSDRDVDTQYF.

There are a few counts of this clonotype. The rearrangement uses TRBV6-5 and TRBJ1-2; the D is unclear. This CDR3 has 14 amino acids. Germline-derived CDR1 and CDR2 are MNHEY and SVGAGI. V was clipped by 4 bases and J by 5 bases, with 14 bases between them. CDR3 bases: TGTGCCAGCAGTTCGGGATCCTTCCTTTATGGCTACACCTTC. Amino acids: CASSSGSFLYGYTF.

This CDR3 reads CASRWAQETQYF. DNA of the CDR3: TGTGCCAGCAGGTGGGCACAAGAGACCCAGTACTTC. This chain uses TRBV12-3 or TRBV12-4 with TRBJ2-5; the D is unclear. Trimming cost V 6 bases and J 2 bases, with 7 bases left between them. The CDR3 is 12 amino acids.

V and J are TRBV27 and TRBJ2-1, with 7 bases fitting TRBD2. V trimming: 4 bases; J trimming: 2 bases; junction bases outside the gene matches: 8. There are 16 residues in the CDR3. In germline, CDR1 is MNHEY, CDR2 SMNVEV (reference sequence). CDR3: CASSSARGGPYNEQFF. The CDR3 DNA is TGTGCCAGCAGTTCCGCTCGCGGGGGACCCTACAATGAGCAGTTCTTC.

The genes are TRBV6-6 and TRBJ2-3, with 13 positions matching TRBD2. CDR1 and CDR2 (germline): MNHNY, SVGAGI (reference sequence). The CDR3 consists of 14 residues. With V trimmed by 8 bases and J by 9 bases, 8 bases remained unmatched. CDR3 DNA: TGTGCCAGCGAGACTAGCGGGGGGAGGGACACGCAGTATTTT. Translated: CASETSGGRDTQYF.

The chain couples TRBV12-3 or TRBV12-4 to TRBJ1-1; TRBD1 agrees at 7 bases. V lost 7 bases, J lost 2 bases, and 7 bases stayed unmatched. The CDR3 is 14 residues long. Here the CDR3 reads CASNPGQINTEAFF. As DNA, the CDR3 is TGTGCCAGCAACCCGGGACAGATTAACACTGAAGCTTTCTTT.

The chain joins TRBV28 to TRBJ2-1; the D is unclear. The germline CDR1 and CDR2 sequences are MDHEN and SYDVKM. This CDR3 region has 11 residues. The V end was cut by 3 bases, the J end by 8 bases, with 5 bases between. The CDR3 DNA follows: TGTGCCAGCAGTTTGGAGCATGAGCAGTTCTTC. It codes for CASSLEHEQFF.

The CDR3 sequence: CASSVNGVRGYEQYF. The CDR3 DNA reads as TGTGCCAGCAGTGTCAACGGGGTCAGGGGCTACGAGCAGTACTTC. The chain couples TRBV3-1 to TRBJ2-7; weak D call: TRBD1 (6 bases). Trimming removed 6 bases from V and 3 bases from J, with 18 bases in between. Germline values: CDR1 LGHDT, CDR2 YNNKEL (reference sequence). This CDR3 region has 15 residues.

This clonotype was seen a handful of times. The CDR3 nucleotides are TGCAGCGTTGGTCCTGAAGCTTTCTTT. This translates into CSVGPEAFF. V gene TRBV29-1 combines with J gene TRBJ1-1; D gene uncertain. The CDR3 has 9 amino acids. The V and J ends lost 4 bases and 6 bases respectively, with 3 bases between them. Germline assignment: CDR1 SQVTM and CDR2 ANQGSEA.

The rearrangement links TRBV5-1 to TRBJ2-5; TRBD2 matches at 9 bases. The CDR3 loop spans 15 amino acids. The germline gives CDR1 SGHRS, CDR2 YFSETQ. V lost 0 bases and J lost 11; bases outside the gene matches: 11. CDR3: CASSLVVAGVYEQYF. In DNA form, the CDR3 reads TGCGCCAGCAGCTTGGTGGTAGCGGGGGTCTATGAGCAGTACTTC.

The rearrangement links TRBV15 to TRBJ2-1; D remains ambiguous. There are 17 residues in the CDR3. Trimming left V 0 bases short and J 1 base short, with 13 bases between. Looked up from germline, CDR1 is LNHNV and CDR2 is YYDKDF (reference sequence). The CDR3 nucleotides are TGTGCCACCAGCAGAGATCGTTCCCAAAGGTCCTACAATGAGCAGTTCTTC. It is translated as CATSRDRSQRSYNEQFF.

Only a few counts were recorded for this clonotype. A much larger clonotype is one base distant, so this may be a read error. The rearrangement links TRBV6-5 to TRBJ2-1; D is ambiguous. The CDR3 length is 10 residues. From germline, CDR1 is MNHEY and CDR2 SVGAGI. Trimming shortened V by 7 bases and J by 7 bases, and 5 bases separated the two germline ends. The CDR3 sequence is CASTGNEQFF. CDR3 sequence (DNA): TGTGCCAGCACCGGGAATGAGCAGTTCTTC.

This clonotype was recorded a few times. V and J are TRBV5-1 and TRBJ2-7; D may be TRBD1 (6 bases). Germline CDR1 and CDR2: SGHRS and YFSETQ. V was pared by 8 bases and J by 0 bases, with 12 bases between. The CDR3 totals 13 residues. In nucleotides, the CDR3 is TGCGCCAGTAAGATGGACAGCTCCTACGAGCAGTACTTC. Translating gives CASKMDSSYEQYF.

V and J are TRBV29-1 and TRBJ2-3, with D uncertain. V shed 4 bases and J shed 0 bases, with 11 bases lying between them. This CDR3 comprises 14 residues. Germline V CDR1 and CDR2: SQVTM, ANQGSEA. The CDR3: CSVGTTTSTDTQYF. CDR3 nucleotide sequence: TGCAGCGTTGGGACGACAACTAGCACAGATACGCAGTATTTT.